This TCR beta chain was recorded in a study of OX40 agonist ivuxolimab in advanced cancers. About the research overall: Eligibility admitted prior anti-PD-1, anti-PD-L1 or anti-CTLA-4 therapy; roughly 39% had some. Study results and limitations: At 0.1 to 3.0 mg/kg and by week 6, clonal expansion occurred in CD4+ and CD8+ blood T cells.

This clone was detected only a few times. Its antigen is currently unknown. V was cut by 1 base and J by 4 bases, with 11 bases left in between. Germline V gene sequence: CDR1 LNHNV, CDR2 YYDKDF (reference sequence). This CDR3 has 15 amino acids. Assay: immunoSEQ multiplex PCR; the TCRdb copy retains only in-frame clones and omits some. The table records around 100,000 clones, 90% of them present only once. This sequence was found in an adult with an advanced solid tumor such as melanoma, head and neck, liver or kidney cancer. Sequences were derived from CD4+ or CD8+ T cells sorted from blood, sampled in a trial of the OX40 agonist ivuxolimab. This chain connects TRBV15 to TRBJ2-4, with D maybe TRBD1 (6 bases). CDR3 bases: TGTGCCACCAGCAGAGGAGGCCAGGGGAAAAACATTCAGTACTTC. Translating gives CATSRGGQGKNIQYF.